Sequencing of this T cell receptor beta chain was carried out in a study of T cells in Graves' hyperthyroidism and ophthalmopathy. Study-level points and caveats: Most clonotypes expanded in the thyroid (above 0.001) were also present in blood.

An absence of ophthalmopathy progression within 18 months meant stable Graves' hyperthyroidism. Comments on this clonotype: Its cognate antigen is unknown.

The CDR3 length is 13 residues. Germline V gene data show CDR1 as MNHGY and CDR2 as SVAAGI. Trimming removed 3 bases from V and 4 bases from J, with 9 bases in between. RNA transcripts were the template for amplifying TCR beta CDR3 regions. The HTBI primer set drove a first-round RT-PCR of the TCR CDR3. TCRdb independently ran MiXCR on the multiplex PCR reads; one entry per CDR3 protein. This sample has approximately 360,000 distinct CDR3 sequences, with around 25% found just once. The source material was blood. This chain links TRBV6-9 with TRBJ1-2; possibly TRBD1 for D (5 bases). The TCR sequence derives from a man aged 50 to 59 with Graves' hyperthyroidism. This CDR3 is CASSYDSGYGYTF. DNA of the CDR3: TGTGCCAGCAGTTACGACAGTGGCTATGGCTACACCTTC.